The rows below give T cell receptor beta chains drawn from one sample of a study of Graves' ophthalmopathy and Graves' hyperthyroidism. Using its own MiXCR run on the multiplex PCR reads, TCRdb lists one record per CDR3 protein. The sample lists about 220,000 distinct CDR3 sequences, 20% to 25% seen once, with approximately 39% in the top ten. Sequencing was performed on peripheral blood. These receptors all come from a woman between 50 and 59 years old with Graves' ophthalmopathy. Both conserved end residues are trimmed from each CDR3. Each record gives: V gene, J gene, clone size, CDR3 protein. Only part of the rows carry a size: once, few, many, or a class if the clone is expanded.

TRBV5-1,TRBJ1-1,many,ASSPWTLNTEAF
TRBV7-2,TRBJ1-2,many,ASTSKGGAVYGYT
TRBV7-9,TRBJ2-5,many,ASSLVSGETQY
TRBV20-1,TRBJ2-5,many,SAHRGRGVETQY
TRBV20-1,TRBJ2-7,.,SARGGTEYEQY
TRBV24-1,TRBJ1-1,many,ATRPGTGGAEAF
TRBV7-2,TRBJ2-5,.,ASSPGPRSVIQY
TRBV20-1,TRBJ2-2,.,SAAQAVTGELF
TRBV19,TRBJ2-7,many,ASSKGLAGFYEQY
TRBV6-1,TRBJ2-2,many,AACLGGSGELF